Reported below is one T cell receptor beta chain. J gave up 4 bases and V 4 bases, and 7 bases lay outside the gene matches. The CDR3 covers 15 residues. The V gene's germline CDR1 is SGDLS and CDR2 YYNGEE. This sample is drawn from a study of blood T cell repertoires in COVID-19. Study as a whole: Sources were T cells, B-cell-depleted T cells, or PBMCs; the material itself was cDNA or gDNA.

Method: immunoSEQ multiplex PCR; TCRdb's copy keeps in-frame clones and lacks some. The sample lists 120,000 or so clones, roughly four fifths occurring once. This clonotype was sampled from a man between 60 and 70 years old with acute or convalescent COVID-19. This chain uses TRBV9 with TRBJ1-2; 10 bases line up with TRBD1. Specimen: peripheral blood. CDR3 DNA sequence: TGTGCCAGCAGCACAAGACAGGGGGCCCTCTATGGCTACACCTTC. This sequence encodes CASSTRQGALYGYTF.